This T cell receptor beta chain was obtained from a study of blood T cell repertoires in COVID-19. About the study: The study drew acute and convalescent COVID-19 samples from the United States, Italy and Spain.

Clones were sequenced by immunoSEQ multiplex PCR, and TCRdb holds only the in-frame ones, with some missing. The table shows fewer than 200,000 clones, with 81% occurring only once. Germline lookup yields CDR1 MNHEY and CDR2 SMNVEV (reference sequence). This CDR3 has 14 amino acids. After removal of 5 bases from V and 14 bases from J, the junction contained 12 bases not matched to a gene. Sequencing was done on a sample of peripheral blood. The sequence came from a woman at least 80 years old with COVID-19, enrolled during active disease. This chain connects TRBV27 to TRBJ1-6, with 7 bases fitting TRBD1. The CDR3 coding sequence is TGTGCCAGCAGTCCCGGACAGGCGTCTCTGACCCTCCACTTT. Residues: CASSPGQASLTLHF.